Listed here are 17 T cell receptor beta chains from one sample, sequenced in a study of blood T cell repertoires in COVID-19. Assay used: immunoSEQ multiplex PCR; TCRdb lists only in-frame clones, some missing. The table records 100,000 or so clones, approximately 80% of them present only once. The sequencing sample was made of peripheral blood. The receptors shown here come from a human donor in a cohort sampled during active COVID-19.

This clone occurred once. V is TRBV2 and J is TRBJ1-6; TRBD1 is a possible D gene (6 bases). CDR1 is SNHLY and CDR2 is FYNNEI in the germline V gene. The CDR3 extends over 13 amino acids. With 6 bases removed from V and 10 bases from J, the gap between germline ends came to 13 bases. This CDR3 reads CASRRTDESPLHF. In DNA form, the CDR3 reads TGTGCCAGCAGACGGACAGACGAGTCACCCCTCCACTTT.

V and J are TRBV27 and TRBJ1-2, with TRBD1 identical over 11 bases. Germline values: CDR1 MNHEY, CDR2 SMNVEV (reference sequence). V lost 6 bases, J lost 10 bases, and 25 bases stayed unmatched. This CDR3 has 19 residues. CDR3 protein: CASSLELDRGRNAFDDYTF. Here the CDR3 DNA reads TGTGCCAGCAGCCTAGAATTGGACAGGGGGCGTAATGCCTTCGATGACTACACCTTC.

The V and J genes are TRBV3-1 (or the pseudogene TRBV3-2) and TRBJ2-1; 9 nucleotides match TRBD2. The CDR3 is made up of 15 amino acids. Trimming cost V 3 bases and J 4 bases; bases outside gene matches: 4. The germline V gene has CDR1 LGHDT and CDR2 YNNKEL (reference sequence). CDR3 DNA sequence: TGTGCCAGCAGCCAGGGACTAGCCCTTTACAATGAGCAGTTCTTC. Its translation is CASSQGLALYNEQFF.

The chain uses TRBV5-1 and TRBJ1-4; a possible D gene is TRBD1 (6 bases). The CDR3 has 16 residues. Germline V CDR1 and CDR2: SGHRS, YFSETQ. The V gene lost 4 bases and the J gene lost 4 bases, with 17 bases spanning the gap. CDR3 amino acids: CASSATPGAFNEKLFF. Here the CDR3 DNA reads TGCGCCAGCAGCGCCACCCCAGGGGCTTTTAATGAAAAACTGTTTTTT.

The chain combines TRBV25-1 with TRBJ1-5; a possible D gene is TRBD1 (5 bases). V lost 1 base, J lost 5 bases, and 9 bases lay in between. CDR1 is MGHDK and CDR2 is SYGVNS in the germline V gene. The CDR3 totals 14 residues. Here the CDR3 reads CASSEFREHQPQHF. DNA of the CDR3: TGTGCCAGCAGTGAATTCAGGGAACATCAGCCCCAGCATTTT.

This rearrangement joins TRBV12-5 to TRBJ1-6; 7 nucleotides line up with TRBD1. The V gene end was trimmed by 2 bases and the J gene end by 6 bases; junction bases not matched to a gene: 1. Per the germline V gene, CDR1 is LGHNT and CDR2 is FRNRAP. CDR3 length: 14 amino acids. The CDR3 DNA follows: TGTGCTAGTGGTTTGCAGGGGGGTAATTCACCCCTCCACTTT. It codes for CASGLQGGNSPLHF. Filled out from reference TRBV12-5 and TRBJ1-6, the complete variable domain reads DARVTQTPRHKVTEMGQEVTMRCQPILGHNTVFWYRQTMMQGLELLAYFRNRAPLDDSGMPKDRFSAEMPDATLATLKIQPSEPRDSAVYFCASGLQGGNSPLHFGNGTRLTVT.

This rearrangement joins TRBV5-6 to TRBJ2-7; D perhaps matches TRBD1 (5 bases). V was pared by 4 bases and J by 2 bases, with 7 bases between. The germline gives CDR1 SGHDT, CDR2 YYEEEE. The CDR3 length is 12 residues. CDR3 nucleotides: TGTGCCAGCAGCGTCAGGGCCTACGAGCAGTACTTC. This gives the protein CASSVRAYEQYF.

The chain uses TRBV9 and TRBJ2-3, with D possibly matching TRBD2 (5 bases). This CDR3 comprises 14 residues. Between the trimmed V and J ends, which lost 7 bases and 1 base, there was a span of 13 bases. CDR1 SGDLS and CDR2 YYNGEE come from the germline V gene. CDR3 DNA sequence: TGTGCCAGCGGGCTGGACTCTCGCACAGATACGCAGTATTTT. Residues: CASGLDSRTDTQYF.

This clone was picked up a small number of times. The chain has TRBV6-2 or TRBV6-3 and TRBJ1-1; D may be TRBD1 (6 bases). CDR1 is MNHEY, CDR2 SVGEGT, per germline. The CDR3 sequence is 15 residues long. V lost 2 bases and J 5 bases, leaving 15 bases between the germline ends. CDR3 nucleotides: TGTGCCAGCAGTTACGAGGGACACAGAGGGACTGAAGCTTTCTTT. It encodes CASSYEGHRGTEAFF.

This chain joins TRBV11-2 and TRBJ1-2, with a possible D match to TRBD1 (5 bases). This CDR3 region has 14 residues. Germline CDR1 reads SGHAT; CDR2 reads FQNNGV. The V gene lost 5 bases and the J gene lost 5 bases, with 15 bases spanning the gap. In nucleotides, the CDR3 is TGTGCCAGCAGCCCTGCTGGGGCGGTTTATGGCTACACCTTC. As protein: CASSPAGAVYGYTF.

The rearrangement joins TRBV10-3 to TRBJ1-5; tentatively, D is TRBD1 (5 bases). Trimming left V 6 bases short and J 5 bases short, with 11 bases between. The CDR3 consists of 13 residues. The germline V gene has CDR1 ENHRY and CDR2 SYGVKD. The CDR3 loop is CAIRGRADQPQHF. For the CDR3, the DNA is TGTGCCATCAGGGGGCGCGCGGATCAGCCCCAGCATTTT.

The chain couples TRBV6-1 to TRBJ1-5; D not certain. V gave up 4 bases and J gave up 0 bases, with 13 bases separating them. Germline V gene sequence: CDR1 MNHNS, CDR2 SASEGT. The CDR3 runs to 16 residues. The CDR3 DNA is TGTGCCAGCAGTGTCAGGCGGGAATATAGCAATCAGCCCCAGCATTTT. This encodes CASSVRREYSNQPQHF.

The chain has TRBV10-2 and TRBJ2-7, with TRBD2 as a possible D gene (6 bases). This CDR3 has 13 residues. Between the trimmed V and J ends, which lost 6 bases and 4 bases, there was a span of 13 bases. Germline lookup yields CDR1 WSHSY and CDR2 SAAADI. For the CDR3, the DNA is TGCGCCAGCAGCGGTTCGGGACTTTACGAGCAGTACTTC. Amino acids: CASSGSGLYEQYF.

This chain joins TRBV6-1 and TRBJ2-7; 13 nucleotides match TRBD2. The CDR3 sequence is 19 residues long. V gave up 4 bases and J gave up 0 bases; unmatched junction bases: 12. Per germline, CDR1 MNHNS and CDR2 SASEGT. This CDR3 is CASSGGLAGAERSSYEQYF. The CDR3 nucleotides are TGTGCCAGCAGTGGAGGACTAGCGGGGGCAGAAAGGAGCTCCTACGAGCAGTACTTC.

This chain links TRBV18 with TRBJ2-7; 13 bases are a match to TRBD2. Germline V lookup: CDR1 KGHSH, CDR2 LQKENI. V was pared by 4 bases and J by 2 bases, with 5 bases of the junction left unmatched. The CDR3 length is 16 residues. In DNA form, the CDR3 reads TGTGCCAGCTCACGCGGACTAGCGGGGGAAACCTACGAGCAGTACTTC. Its translation: CASSRGLAGETYEQYF.

The rearrangement uses TRBV6-5 and TRBJ1-5; no definite D call. This CDR3 is 14 amino acids long. Looked up from germline, CDR1 is MNHEY and CDR2 is SVGAGI. V lost 8 bases, J lost 2 bases, and 13 bases lay in between. The CDR3 is CASLGRGGNQPQHF. The CDR3 nucleotides read TGTGCCAGCCTCGGCCGGGGTGGCAATCAGCCCCAGCATTTT.

The gene calls are TRBV2 and TRBJ2-7; no firm D call. This CDR3 spans 11 amino acids. The germline gives CDR1 SNHLY, CDR2 FYNNEI. V lost 2 bases and J 6 bases, leaving 5 bases between the germline ends. CDR3 amino acids: CASSEPGEQYF. In nucleotides, the CDR3 is TGTGCCAGCAGTGAACCGGGCGAGCAGTACTTC.